This T cell receptor beta chain originates from a study of blood T cell repertoires in COVID-19. For the study at large: Acute-phase and convalescent COVID-19 samples originated in the United States, Italy and Spain. PBMCs, B-cell-depleted T cells, or T cells provided the cDNA or gDNA that made up the material.

In the source study's methods: It was from reference gene primer amplification that nucleated cell counts were estimated. Repertoires were generated with immunoSEQ multiplex PCR, while TCRdb's copy carries only in-frame clones and drops some. The D gene and trimming were derived from the DNA, and the V and J assignments and clone size from that table. The sample consists of about 74,000 clones, around 85% of them appearing once. The CDR3 totals 12 residues. Germline values: CDR1 SQVTM, CDR2 ANQGSEA. V shed 6 bases and J shed 8 bases, with 16 bases lying between them. The source is a man in his forties or fifties with acute or convalescent COVID-19. The sequenced sample was peripheral blood. The V call is TRBV29-1, the J call TRBJ1-2, with a possible D match to TRBD1 (5 bases). The CDR3 loop is CSVPRGPSGYTF. CDR3 DNA: TGCAGCGTCCCAAGGGGTCCGAGCGGCTACACCTTC. Full variable domain (missing parts from reference TRBV29-1 and TRBJ1-2): SAVISQKPSRDICQRGTSLTIQCQVDSQVTMMFWYRQQPGQSLTLIATANQGSEATYESGFVIDKFPISRPNLTFSTLTVSNMSPEDSSIYLCSVPRGPSGYTFGSGTRLTVV.